This T cell receptor beta chain was found in a study of blood T cell repertoires in COVID-19. Assignments of participants to cohorts depended upon their own reported clinical history. TCRdb keeps only in-frame clones here, not all; method: immunoSEQ multiplex PCR. The sample holds more than 250,000 clones; roughly 85% are singletons and the top ten take under 6.5%. CDR3 length equals 12 residues. The germline CDR1 and CDR2 sequences are MNHEY and SMNVEV (reference sequence). Trimming stripped 5 bases from V and 5 bases from J, with 9 bases between. This clonotype was sampled from a woman aged 25-40 years who had recovered from COVID-19. Input material: PBMCs or T cells enriched from blood (not recorded which). V is TRBV27 and J is TRBJ1-2; tentatively, D is TRBD1 (6 bases). The CDR3 loop reads CASSQQGYGYTF. CDR3 sequence (DNA): TGTGCCAGCAGTCAGCAGGGGTATGGCTACACCTTC.